This TCR beta chain derives from a study of cytomegalovirus exposure and HLA in healthy donors listed by TCRdb under 2017. For the wider study: In an earlier analysis of fewer than 750 of the donors, around 290 Gb of sequence data and 100 million or so unique TCR beta sequences from 150 million to 200 million T cells were reported. Of the 300 to 500 genotyped donors, approximately 80% were placed in the genetic ancestry cluster associated with self-reported Caucasian donors. The study aimed to test whether cataloging public T cell receptors could reveal signatures of past pathogen exposure. A handful of DR-DQ haplotypes were treated as single units for association and clustering because of strong linkage in the cohort. Rather than drawing on any new phenotypic data, the later analysis identified candidate immune exposures from TCR beta sequences and the way those sequences occurred across donors. Using immunosequencing, the study profiled T cell repertoires from about 650 subjects and related those repertoires to cytomegalovirus serostatus. An early release that covered several hundred HLA-typed donors contained approximately 300 gigabases of sequencing data and around 80 million unique TCR sequences. In an earlier analysis of 500 to 650 of the donors, high-throughput TCR beta sequencing was used to judge whether each TCR beta V gene segment behaved as functional or pseudogenic. Genome-wide SNP genotypes for about 65% of the roughly 670 donors were used in a later genetic analysis, which treated that subset as a discovery cohort. The number of typed donors differed by locus: roughly 620-640 for A, B, C, DRB1 and DQB1; 500 to 550 for DQA1; around 610 for DPA1; and around 450 for DPB1. To predict cytomegalovirus infection status, the study brought together high-throughput TCR immunosequencing, statistical association of individual TCRs with disease status, and machine learning. All discovery cohort repertoires had been generated on a single sequencing platform. HLA typing included class I and class II loci at four-digit resolution. A later analysis re-analyzed previously published TCR beta repertoires from roughly 630 donors and added high-resolution HLA genotyping to study TCR occurrence patterns. Among around 400 genotyped donors of the cohort, an average of 235,054 unique TCR beta nucleotide sequences were sequenced per donor, roughly 20% of them non-productive. Along with the approximately 700-subject first cohort, a separate validation cohort of 120 different subjects was used. Donor age, sex, ethnicity and CMV serostatus were collected together with the repertoire data. Beyond this particular receptor, the publication reports: Over 15 rarely observed V segments, including chromosome 9 orphons, were excluded from the earlier analysis of about 600 of the donors because counts were too low. Correlated functional status among segregating V segments might reflect linkage disequilibrium, but an unknown experimental factor could not be ruled out. Most TCR sequences were seen in very few donors, while some public TCRs were found in many individuals. For the cohort, immune exposure information was limited to CMV serostatus. Because HLA typing was missing for some donors at each locus, association tests included only the typed subset. A further reported finding was that TCR beta sequences accurately predicted the HLA-A and HLA-B alleles for most subjects in the first cohort. In a later genetic analysis, a missense DCLRE1C variant was associated with V-gene and J-gene trimming of TCR beta chains, and the association was replicated in an independent cohort. In a later genetic analysis, fewer N-insertions in productive TCRs were reported among donors in an Asian-associated ancestry cluster than the roughly 700-donor mean. A cluster of highly shared sequence variants was judged likely to represent a technical artifact of the sequencing pipeline. In a later analysis, HLA-associated TCR beta chains were found to be more clonally expanded and to have lower generation probabilities than equally common non-associated chains. Sequencing depth was assumed to be roughly uniform across donors in the presence/absence analyses, though that assumption may not hold. Because the 87-base-pair reads could not distinguish some IMGT-functional V segments, including TRBV6-2 and TRBV6-3, those segments were excluded. In an earlier analysis of some 540 of the donors, most TCR beta V segments appeared in productive rearrangements about 90% or about 30% of the time, broadly matching IMGT annotations. According to a later analysis, parvovirus B19, influenza, CMV and Epstein-Barr virus appeared linked to several top co-occurrence clusters. The authors suggested that the approach could potentially be generalized to other disease states and immunological phenotypes. In a later analysis, some 18,000 TCR beta sequences were associated with specific HLA alleles at a false discovery rate of 0.05. When HLA alleles, especially DR and DQ, strongly co-occurred, attributing TCR associations to individual alleles was difficult. A later analysis found that TCR association rates varied across HLA loci, with DRB1 alleles showing the most associated TCRs and HLA-C alleles the fewest. A few of the identified cytomegalovirus-associated TCR beta chains were confirmed in vitro to be specific for cytomegalovirus antigens. In the study, 164 TCR beta chains were listed as associated with cytomegalovirus. The classifier was reported to diagnose cytomegalovirus status with high specificity and sensitivity in both the original cohort and the validation cohort. A later analysis found that most CMV-associated TCR beta chains appeared HLA-restricted, with HLA associations seemingly driven largely by CMV exposure. The cohort was sequenced for TCR beta chains only, and without alpha or paired-chain data the features that could be detected were limited.

Library preparation was by the immunoSEQ multiplex PCR assay. A mixture of 60 forward primers for TCR Vbeta segments and 13 reverse primers for TCR Jbeta segments was used in the multiplex PCR. The CDR3 region of rearranged TCR beta genes was amplified from genomic DNA with a multiplex PCR assay. Amplified TCR beta libraries were sequenced as 87-base-pair reads on the Illumina HiSeq System. As for the original processing: Across the roughly 670 repertoires, a later analysis counted 80 million or so unique TCR beta chains, approximately 10 million of which were shared by at least two donors. A nearest-neighbor algorithm error-corrected the raw reads and collapsed the reads into unique sequences, merging closely related sequences to remove PCR and sequencing errors. Alignment of CDR3 sequences to IMGT reference sequences was used to assign V, D and J gene segments. Each retained sequence needed at least a six-nucleotide match to both a V gene segment and a J gene segment. A rearrangement counted as productive if the CDR3 had no stop codons and remained in frame with V and J, and every other rearrangement counted as non-productive. CDR3 was defined according to IMGT convention as the region running from the second conserved V-encoded cysteine to the conserved J-encoded phenylalanine. The earlier analysis of 587 of the donors excluded sequences that lacked an unambiguous match to a single V gene segment. An earlier analysis of a few hundred of the donors called V segments functional above 56.7% productive rearrangements and segregating when the between-donor standard deviation exceeded 5%. A statistical classification framework was developed to diagnose cytomegalovirus status using the catalog of TCR beta chain sequences. V and J gene assignment, in a later analysis, came from comparing TCR nucleotide sequences with IMGT/GENE-DB human TR gene sequences. The TCRdist pipeline was used in a later analysis to assign CDR3 sequences and most-parsimonious VDJ recombination scenarios. In a later analysis, every TCR beta chain was defined by the combination of its CDR3 amino acid sequence and its V-gene family, and reads without a unique V-gene family were dropped. As a way to deal with suspected cross-contamination and a sequencing artifact, a later analysis dropped 450 to 600 nucleotide sequences that were highly shared and had low generation probability. A later analysis calculated a clonal expansion index for each public chain from normalized within-repertoire ranks of inferred template counts. In a later analysis, generation probabilities were computed with a VDJ recombination model fitted to out-of-frame rearrangements, and the resulting probabilities were checked against IGoR. In a later analysis, TCR-TCR, TCR-HLA and TCR-CMV co-occurrence was scored with hypergeometric tests, and a repertoire-size bias correction was applied to TCR pairs. False discovery rates were estimated in a later analysis by permuting HLA or CMV assignments 20 times. In a later analysis, co-occurring TCRs were grouped using DBSCAN, and TCRdist sequence similarity was added for clustering within HLA-allele-positive subsets. Repertoires with fewer than 30,000 or more than 120,000 public chains, plus five repertoires with anomalous nucleotide sharing, were excluded from co-occurrence clustering. This immuneACCESS table, as held by TCRdb, lists in-frame sequences with V and J called but not all clones. Of the missing ones, under half trace to an unresolved V gene in checked studies; the others have no known cause. V and J calls and clone size are copied from that table; D and trimming were computed from the DNA. Present in this sample are tens of thousands of clones, 72% of which were seen just once. 20% to 25% of the sample rests with the top ten.

V is cut by 7 bases and J by 4 bases, and the space between the germline ends is 16 bases. The CDR3 holds 13 amino acids from the cysteine to the phenylalanine. The read is trimmed to its CDR3 DNA, 39 bases read in frame from base 1. Reading the germline V gene gives CDR1 SQVTM and CDR2 ANQGSEA. To note about this clone: This clone's antigen is unknown. No quality values exist for individual bases; no much larger clone is one base distant. Other DNA sequences from this sample encode an identical CDR3 as well.

The cohort was made up of approximately 670 healthy bone marrow donors. Cohort members were all nominally healthy when sampled, although unrecorded immune exposures were likely present. The donor was CMV seropositive and belonged to the group of 250 to 350 seropositive cohort members. Every donor gave a peripheral blood sample, and the peripheral blood mononuclear cells from that sample were used for TCR beta sequencing. The Qiagen DNeasy Blood Extraction Kit was used to extract genomic DNA from the blood cell samples. Material for sequencing was PBMCs. The source is a woman aged 45-60 years in good health and CMV-seropositive. Here the chain combines TRBV29-1 and TRBJ2-5, and perhaps TRBD2 as D gene, on 6 matching bases. The nucleotide sequence is given as TGCAGCGCCACGGCGGGGTCTTTAGAGACCCAGTACTTC. Translated, it reads CSATAGSLETQYF.